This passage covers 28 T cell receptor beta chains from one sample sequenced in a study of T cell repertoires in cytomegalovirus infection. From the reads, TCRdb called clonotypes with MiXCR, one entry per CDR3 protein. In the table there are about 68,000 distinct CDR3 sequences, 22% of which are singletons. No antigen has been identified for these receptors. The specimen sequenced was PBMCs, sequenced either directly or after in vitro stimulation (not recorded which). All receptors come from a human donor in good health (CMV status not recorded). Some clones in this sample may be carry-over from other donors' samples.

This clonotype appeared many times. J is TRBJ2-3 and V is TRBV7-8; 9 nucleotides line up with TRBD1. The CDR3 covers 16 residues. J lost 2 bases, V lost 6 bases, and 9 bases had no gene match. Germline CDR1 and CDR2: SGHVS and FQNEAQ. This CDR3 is CASRRTGAGSTDTQYF. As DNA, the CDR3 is TGTGCCAGCAGACGGACAGGGGCGGGTTCCACAGATACGCAGTATTTT. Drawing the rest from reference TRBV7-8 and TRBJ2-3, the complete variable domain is GAGVSQSPRYKVAKRGQDVALRCDPISGHVSLFWYQQALGQGPEFLTYFQNEAQLDKSGLPSDRFFAERPEGSVSTLKIQRTQQEDSAVYLCASRRTGAGSTDTQYFGPGTRLTVL.

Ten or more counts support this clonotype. CDR3 sequence reads: CASSLSSRDEETQYF. For the CDR3, the DNA is TGTGCCAGCAGCCTTAGTAGCAGGGACGAAGAGACCCAGTACTTC. The chain is built from TRBV7-2 and TRBJ2-5; D is tentatively TRBD1 or TRBD2 (5 bases each). The V end was cut by 5 bases, the J end by 3 bases, with 16 bases between. This CDR3 has 15 amino acids. Looked up from germline, CDR1 is SGHTA and CDR2 is FQGNSA.

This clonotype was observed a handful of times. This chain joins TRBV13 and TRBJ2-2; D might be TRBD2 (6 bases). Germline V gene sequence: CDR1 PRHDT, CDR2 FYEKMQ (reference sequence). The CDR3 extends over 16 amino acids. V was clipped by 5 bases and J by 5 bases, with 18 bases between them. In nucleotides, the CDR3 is TGTGCCAGCAGCCTTACGATGGGGGAGGAAACCGGGGAGCTGTTTTTT. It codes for CASSLTMGEETGELFF.

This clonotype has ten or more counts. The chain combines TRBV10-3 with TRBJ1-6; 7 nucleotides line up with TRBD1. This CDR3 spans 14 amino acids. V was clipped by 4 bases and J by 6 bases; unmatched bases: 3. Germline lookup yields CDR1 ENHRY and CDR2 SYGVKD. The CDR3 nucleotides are TGTGCCATCAGTGGAGGGACAGTTAATTCACCCCTCCACTTT. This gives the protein CAISGGTVNSPLHF.

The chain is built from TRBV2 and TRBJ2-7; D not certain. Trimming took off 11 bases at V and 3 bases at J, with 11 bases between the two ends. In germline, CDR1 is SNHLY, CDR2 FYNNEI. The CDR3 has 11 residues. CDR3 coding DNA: TGTGCCCTTGGGTGGGGCTACGAGCAGTACTTC. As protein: CALGWGYEQYF.

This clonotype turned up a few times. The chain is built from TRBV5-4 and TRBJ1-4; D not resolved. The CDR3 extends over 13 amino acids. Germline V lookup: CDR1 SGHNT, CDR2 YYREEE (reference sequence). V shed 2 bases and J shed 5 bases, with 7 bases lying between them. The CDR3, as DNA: TGTGCCAGCAGCTTATCGGGGAATGAAAAACTGTTTTTT. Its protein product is CASSLSGNEKLFF.

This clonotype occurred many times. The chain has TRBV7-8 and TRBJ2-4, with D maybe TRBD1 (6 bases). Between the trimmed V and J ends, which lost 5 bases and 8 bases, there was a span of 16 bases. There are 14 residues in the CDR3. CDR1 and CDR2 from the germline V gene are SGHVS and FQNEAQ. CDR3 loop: CASSQGGRRDIQYF. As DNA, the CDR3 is TGTGCCAGCAGCCAAGGGGGTAGGAGAGACATTCAGTACTTC.

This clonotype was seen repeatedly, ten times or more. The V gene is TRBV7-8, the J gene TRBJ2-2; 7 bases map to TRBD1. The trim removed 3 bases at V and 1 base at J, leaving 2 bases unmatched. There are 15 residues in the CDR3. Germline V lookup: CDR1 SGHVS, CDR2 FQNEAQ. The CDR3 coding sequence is TGTGCCAGCAGCTTCCGACAGGGGAACACCGGGGAGCTGTTTTTT. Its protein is CASSFRQGNTGELFF.

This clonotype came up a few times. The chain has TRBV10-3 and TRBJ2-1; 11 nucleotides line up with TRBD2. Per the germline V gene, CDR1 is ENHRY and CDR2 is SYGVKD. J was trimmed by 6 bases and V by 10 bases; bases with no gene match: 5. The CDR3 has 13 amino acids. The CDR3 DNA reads TGTGCCACTGGACTAGCGGGCCTCAATGAGCAGTTCTTC. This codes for CATGLAGLNEQFF.

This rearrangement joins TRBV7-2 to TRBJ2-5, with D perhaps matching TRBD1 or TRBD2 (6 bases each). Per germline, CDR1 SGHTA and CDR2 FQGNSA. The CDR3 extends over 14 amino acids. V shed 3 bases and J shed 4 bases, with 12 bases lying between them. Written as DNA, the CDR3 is TGTGCCAGCAGCTTCCAACAGGGAGGAGAGACCCAGTACTTC. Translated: CASSFQQGGETQYF.

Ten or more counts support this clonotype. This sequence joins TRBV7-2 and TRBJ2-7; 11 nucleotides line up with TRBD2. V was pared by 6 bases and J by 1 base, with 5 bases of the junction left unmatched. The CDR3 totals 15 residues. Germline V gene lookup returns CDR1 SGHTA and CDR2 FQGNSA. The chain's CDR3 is CASSQGLAESYEQYV. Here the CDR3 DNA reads TGTGCCAGCAGTCAGGGACTAGCGGAGTCCTACGAGCAGTACGTC.

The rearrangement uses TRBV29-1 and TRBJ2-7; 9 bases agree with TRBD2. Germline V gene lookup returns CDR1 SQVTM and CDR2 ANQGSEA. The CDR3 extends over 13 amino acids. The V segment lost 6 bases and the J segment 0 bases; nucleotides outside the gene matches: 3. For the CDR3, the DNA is TGCAGCGTAATAGCGGGGGTCTCCTACGAGCAGTACTTC. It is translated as CSVIAGVSYEQYF.

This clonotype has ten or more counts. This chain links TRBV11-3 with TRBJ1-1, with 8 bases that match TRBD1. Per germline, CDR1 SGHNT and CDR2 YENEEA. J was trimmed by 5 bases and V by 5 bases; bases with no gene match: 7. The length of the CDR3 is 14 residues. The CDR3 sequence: CASSPDRVATEAFF. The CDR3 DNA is TGTGCCAGCAGCCCGGACAGGGTGGCGACTGAAGCTTTCTTT.

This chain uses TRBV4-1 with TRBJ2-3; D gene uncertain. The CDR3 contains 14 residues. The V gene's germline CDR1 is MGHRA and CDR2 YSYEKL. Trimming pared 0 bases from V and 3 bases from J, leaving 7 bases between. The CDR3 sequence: CASSQEPATDTQYF. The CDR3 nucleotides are TGCGCCAGCAGCCAAGAACCTGCGACAGATACGCAGTATTTT.

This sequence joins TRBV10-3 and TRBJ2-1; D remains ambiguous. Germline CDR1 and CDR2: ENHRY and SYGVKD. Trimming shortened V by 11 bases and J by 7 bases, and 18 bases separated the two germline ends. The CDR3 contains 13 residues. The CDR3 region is CASGKTEDNEQFF. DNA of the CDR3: TGTGCCTCCGGAAAGACCGAGGATAATGAGCAGTTCTTC.

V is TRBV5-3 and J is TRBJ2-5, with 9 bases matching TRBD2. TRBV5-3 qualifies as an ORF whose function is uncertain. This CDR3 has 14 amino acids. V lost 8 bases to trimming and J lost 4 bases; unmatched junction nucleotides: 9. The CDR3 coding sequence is TGTGCCAGCAACGGGCGGGAGGGCCCAGAGACCCAGTACTTC. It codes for CASNGREGPETQYF.

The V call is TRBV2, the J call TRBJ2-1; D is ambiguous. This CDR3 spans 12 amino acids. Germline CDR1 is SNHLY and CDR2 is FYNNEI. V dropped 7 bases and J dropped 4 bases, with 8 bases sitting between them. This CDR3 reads CASKRRYNEQFF. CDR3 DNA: TGTGCCAGCAAGAGGCGGTACAATGAGCAGTTCTTC.

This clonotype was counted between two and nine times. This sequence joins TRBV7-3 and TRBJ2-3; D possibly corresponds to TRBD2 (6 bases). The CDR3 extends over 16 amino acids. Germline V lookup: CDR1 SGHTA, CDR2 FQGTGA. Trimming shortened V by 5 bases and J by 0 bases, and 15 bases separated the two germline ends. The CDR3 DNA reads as TGTGCCAGCAGCCCCGGGACTGGCGCAAGCACAGATACGCAGTATTTT. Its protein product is CASSPGTGASTDTQYF.

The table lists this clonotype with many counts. CDR3 loop: CASSWEPTYEQYF. The CDR3 nucleotides read TGTGCCAGCAGCTGGGAGCCCACCTACGAGCAGTACTTC. This chain links TRBV7-2 with TRBJ2-7; a possible D gene is TRBD2 (5 bases). V lost 4 bases, J lost 2 bases, and 9 bases lay in between. Germline-derived CDR1 and CDR2 are SGHTA and FQGNSA. This CDR3 spans 13 amino acids.

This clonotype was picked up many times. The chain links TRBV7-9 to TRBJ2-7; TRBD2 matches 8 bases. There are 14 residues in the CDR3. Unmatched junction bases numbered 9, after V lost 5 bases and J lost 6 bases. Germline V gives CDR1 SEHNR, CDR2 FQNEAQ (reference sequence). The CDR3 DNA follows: TGTGCCAGCAGCACCGGGACTAGTAGGGGCGAGCAGTACGTC. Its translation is CASSTGTSRGEQYV.

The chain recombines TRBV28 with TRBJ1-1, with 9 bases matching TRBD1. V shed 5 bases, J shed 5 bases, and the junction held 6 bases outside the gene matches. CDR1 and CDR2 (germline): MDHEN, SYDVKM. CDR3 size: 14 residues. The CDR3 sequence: CASSPGQGWTEAFF. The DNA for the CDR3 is TGTGCCAGCAGTCCGGGACAGGGTTGGACTGAAGCTTTCTTT.

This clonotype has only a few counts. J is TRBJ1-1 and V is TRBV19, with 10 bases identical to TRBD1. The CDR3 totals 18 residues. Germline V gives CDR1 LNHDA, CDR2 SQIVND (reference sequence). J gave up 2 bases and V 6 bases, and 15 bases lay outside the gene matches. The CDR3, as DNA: TGTGCCAGTAGAGAAGGACAGGGGGTAAGTCGAGGAAACACTGAAGCTTTCTTT. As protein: CASREGQGVSRGNTEAFF. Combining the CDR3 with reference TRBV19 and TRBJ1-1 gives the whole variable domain DGGITQSPKYLFRKEGQNVTLSCEQNLNHDAMYWYRQDPGQGLRLIYYSQIVNDFQKGDIAEGYSVSREKKESFPLTVTSAQKNPTAFYLCASREGQGVSRGNTEAFFGQGTRLTVV.

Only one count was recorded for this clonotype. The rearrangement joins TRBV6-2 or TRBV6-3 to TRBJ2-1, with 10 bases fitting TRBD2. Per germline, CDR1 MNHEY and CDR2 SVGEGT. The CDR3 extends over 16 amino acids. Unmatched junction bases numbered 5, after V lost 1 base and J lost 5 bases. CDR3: CASSYFGLAVNNEQFF. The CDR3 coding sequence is TGTGCCAGCAGTTACTTCGGACTAGCGGTGAACAATGAGCAGTTCTTC.

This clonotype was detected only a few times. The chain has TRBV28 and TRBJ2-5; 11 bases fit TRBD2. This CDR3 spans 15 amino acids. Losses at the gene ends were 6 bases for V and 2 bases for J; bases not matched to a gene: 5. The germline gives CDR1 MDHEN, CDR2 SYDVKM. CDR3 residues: CASSSGLAEQETQYF. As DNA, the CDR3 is TGTGCCAGCAGCTCGGGACTAGCGGAACAAGAGACCCAGTACTTC.

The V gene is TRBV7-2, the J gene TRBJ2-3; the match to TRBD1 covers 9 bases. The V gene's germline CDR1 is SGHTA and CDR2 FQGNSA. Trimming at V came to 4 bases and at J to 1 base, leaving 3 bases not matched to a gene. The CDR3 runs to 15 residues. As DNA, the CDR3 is TGTGCCAGCAGCTGGAGGACAGGGGGCACAGATACGCAGTATTTT. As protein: CASSWRTGGTDTQYF. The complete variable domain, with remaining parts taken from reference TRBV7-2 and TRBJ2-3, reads GAGVSQSPSNKVTEKGKDVELRCDPISGHTALYWYRQSLGQGLEFLIYFQGNSAPDKSGLPSDRFSAERTGGSVSTLTIQRTQQEDSAVYLCASSWRTGGTDTQYFGPGTRLTVL.

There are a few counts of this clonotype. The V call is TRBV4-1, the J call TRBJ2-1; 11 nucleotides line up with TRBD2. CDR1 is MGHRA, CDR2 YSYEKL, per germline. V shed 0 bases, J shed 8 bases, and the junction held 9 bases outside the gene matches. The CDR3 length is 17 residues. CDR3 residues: CASSQDGSLAGEHEQFF. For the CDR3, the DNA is TGCGCCAGCAGCCAAGACGGATCACTAGCGGGAGAGCATGAGCAGTTCTTC.

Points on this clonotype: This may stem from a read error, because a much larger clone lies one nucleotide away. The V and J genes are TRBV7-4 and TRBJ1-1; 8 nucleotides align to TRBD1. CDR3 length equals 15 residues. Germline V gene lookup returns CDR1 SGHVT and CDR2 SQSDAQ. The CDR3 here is CANSLAQGADTEAFF. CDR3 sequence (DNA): TGTGCCAACAGCTTAGCGCAGGGGGCTGACACTGAAGCTTTCTTT. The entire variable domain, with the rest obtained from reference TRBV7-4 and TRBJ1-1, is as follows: GAGVSQSPRYKVAKRGRDVALRCDSISGHVTLYWYRQTLGQGSEVLTYSQSDAQRDKSGRPSGRFSAERPERSVSTLKIQRTEQGDSAVYLCANSLAQGADTEAFFGQGTRLTVV.

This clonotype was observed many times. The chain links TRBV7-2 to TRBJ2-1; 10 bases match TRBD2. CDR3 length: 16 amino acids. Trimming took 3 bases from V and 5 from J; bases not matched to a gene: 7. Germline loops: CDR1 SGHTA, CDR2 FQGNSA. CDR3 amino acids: CASSLASGSLHNEQFF. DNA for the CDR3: TGTGCCAGCAGCTTGGCTAGCGGGAGCCTTCACAATGAGCAGTTCTTC.